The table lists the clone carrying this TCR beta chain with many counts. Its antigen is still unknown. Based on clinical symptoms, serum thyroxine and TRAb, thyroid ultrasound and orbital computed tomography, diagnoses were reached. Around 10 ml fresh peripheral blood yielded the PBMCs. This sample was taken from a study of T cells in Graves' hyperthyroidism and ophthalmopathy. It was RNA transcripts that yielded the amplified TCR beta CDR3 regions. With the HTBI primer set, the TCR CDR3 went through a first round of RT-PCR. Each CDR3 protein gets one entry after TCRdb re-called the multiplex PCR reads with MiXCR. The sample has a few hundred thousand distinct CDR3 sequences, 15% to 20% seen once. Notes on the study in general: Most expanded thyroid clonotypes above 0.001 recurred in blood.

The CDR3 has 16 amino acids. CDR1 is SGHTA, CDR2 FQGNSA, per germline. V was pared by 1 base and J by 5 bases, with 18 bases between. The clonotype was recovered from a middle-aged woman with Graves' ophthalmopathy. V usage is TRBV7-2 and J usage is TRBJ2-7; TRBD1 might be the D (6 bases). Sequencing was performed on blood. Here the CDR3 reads CASSLVPGAWIDEQYF. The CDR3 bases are TGTGCCAGCAGCTTAGTACCAGGGGCTTGGATCGACGAGCAGTACTTC.